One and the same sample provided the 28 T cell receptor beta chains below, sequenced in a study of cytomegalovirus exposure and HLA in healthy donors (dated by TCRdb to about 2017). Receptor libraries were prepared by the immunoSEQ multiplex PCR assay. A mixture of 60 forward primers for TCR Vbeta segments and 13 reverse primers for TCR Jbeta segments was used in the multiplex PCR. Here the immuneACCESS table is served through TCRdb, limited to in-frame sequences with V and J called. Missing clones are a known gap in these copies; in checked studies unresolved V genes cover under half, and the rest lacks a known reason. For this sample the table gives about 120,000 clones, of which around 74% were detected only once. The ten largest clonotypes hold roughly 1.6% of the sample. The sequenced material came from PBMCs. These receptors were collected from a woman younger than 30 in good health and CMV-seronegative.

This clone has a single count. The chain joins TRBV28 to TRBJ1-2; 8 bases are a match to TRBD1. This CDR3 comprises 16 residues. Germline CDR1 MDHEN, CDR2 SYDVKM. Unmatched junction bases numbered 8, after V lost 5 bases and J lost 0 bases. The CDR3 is CASSPTGDLPNYGYTF. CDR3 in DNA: TGTGCCAGCAGTCCGACAGGGGACTTACCTAACTATGGCTACACCTTC.

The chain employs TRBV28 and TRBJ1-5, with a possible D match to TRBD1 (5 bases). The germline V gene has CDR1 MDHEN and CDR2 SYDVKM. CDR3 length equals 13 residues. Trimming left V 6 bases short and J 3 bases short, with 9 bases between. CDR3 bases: TGTGCCAGCAGGACAGAGGACAATCAGCCCCAGCATTTT. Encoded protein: CASRTEDNQPQHF. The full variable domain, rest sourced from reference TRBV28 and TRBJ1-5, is DVKVTQSSRYLVKRTGEKVFLECVQDMDHENMFWYRQDPGLGLRLIYFSYDVKMKEKGDIPEGYSVSREKKERFSLILESASTNQTSMYLCASRTEDNQPQHFGDGTRLSIL.

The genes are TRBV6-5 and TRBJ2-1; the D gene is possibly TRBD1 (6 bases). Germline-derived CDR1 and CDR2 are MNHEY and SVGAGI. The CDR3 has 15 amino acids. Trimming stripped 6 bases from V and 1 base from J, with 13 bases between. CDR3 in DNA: TGTGCCAGCAGCGGGACATTCCATTCCTACAATGAGCAGTTCTTC. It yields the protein CASSGTFHSYNEQFF.

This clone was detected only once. The CDR3 DNA reads as TGTGCCAGCAGCCCGGGGACAGTGACAGGACCCCTCCACTTT. This translates into CASSPGTVTGPLHF. The rearrangement links TRBV5-6 to TRBJ1-6; 7 bases are shared with TRBD1. From germline, CDR1 is SGHDT and CDR2 YYEEEE. V was pared by 4 bases and J by 12 bases, with 10 bases of the junction left unmatched. CDR3 length equals 14 residues.

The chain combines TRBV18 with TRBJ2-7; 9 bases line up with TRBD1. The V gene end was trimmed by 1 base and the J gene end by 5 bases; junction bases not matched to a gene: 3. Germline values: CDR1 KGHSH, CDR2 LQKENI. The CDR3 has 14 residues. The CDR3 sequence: CASSPRTGVNEQYF. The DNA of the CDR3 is TGTGCCAGCTCACCACGGACAGGGGTAAACGAGCAGTACTTC.

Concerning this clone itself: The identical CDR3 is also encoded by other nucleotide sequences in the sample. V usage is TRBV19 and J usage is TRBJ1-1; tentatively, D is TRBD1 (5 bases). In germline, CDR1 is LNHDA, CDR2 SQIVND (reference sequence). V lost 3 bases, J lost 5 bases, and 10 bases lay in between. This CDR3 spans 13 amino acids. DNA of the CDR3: TGTGCCAGTAGTATCGGGGGTAGTACTGAAGCTTTCTTT. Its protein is CASSIGGSTEAFF.

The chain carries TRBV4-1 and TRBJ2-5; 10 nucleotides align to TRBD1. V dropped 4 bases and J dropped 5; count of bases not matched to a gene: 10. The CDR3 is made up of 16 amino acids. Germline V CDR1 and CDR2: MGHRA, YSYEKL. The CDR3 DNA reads TGCGCCAGCAGCCCCGGGGGGACAGGGGTAACGGAGACCCAGTACTTC. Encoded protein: CASSPGGTGVTETQYF.

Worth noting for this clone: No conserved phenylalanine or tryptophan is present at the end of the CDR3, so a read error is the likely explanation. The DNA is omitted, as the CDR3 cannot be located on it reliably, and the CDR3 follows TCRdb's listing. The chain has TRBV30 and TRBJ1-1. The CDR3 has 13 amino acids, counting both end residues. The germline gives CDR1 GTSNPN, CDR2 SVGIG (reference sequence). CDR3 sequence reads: CACPGTIASEALV.

The CDR3 sequence: CASSVGPSTNQPQHF. DNA of the CDR3: TGTGCCAGCAGCGTAGGCCCGTCTACTAATCAGCCCCAGCATTTT. This chain connects TRBV9 to TRBJ1-5, with D hard to call. Between the trimmed V and J ends, which lost 0 bases and 4 bases, there was a span of 11 bases. CDR1 is SGDLS and CDR2 is YYNGEE in the germline V gene. This CDR3 spans 15 amino acids.

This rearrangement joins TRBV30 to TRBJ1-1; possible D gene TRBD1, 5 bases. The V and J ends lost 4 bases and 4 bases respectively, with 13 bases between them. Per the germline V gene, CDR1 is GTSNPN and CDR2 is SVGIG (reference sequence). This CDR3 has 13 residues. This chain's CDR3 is CAWNAGLSTEAFF. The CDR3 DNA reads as TGTGCCTGGAATGCAGGGCTGAGCACTGAAGCTTTCTTT.

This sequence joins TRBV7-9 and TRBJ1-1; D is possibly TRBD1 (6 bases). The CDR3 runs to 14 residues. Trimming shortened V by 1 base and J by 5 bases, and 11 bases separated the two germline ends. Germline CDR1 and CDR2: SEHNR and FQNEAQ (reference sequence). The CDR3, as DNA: TGTGCCAGCAGCTTAGGTGGGGGCGAGACTGAAGCTTTCTTT. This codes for CASSLGGGETEAFF.

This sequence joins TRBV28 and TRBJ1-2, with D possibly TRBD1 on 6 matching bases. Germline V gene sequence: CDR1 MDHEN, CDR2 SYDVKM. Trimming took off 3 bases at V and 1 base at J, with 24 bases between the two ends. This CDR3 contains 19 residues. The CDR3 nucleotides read TGTGCCAGCAGTTTCCCACATCCGGGACAACTCACCGATAACTATGGCTACACCTTC. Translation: CASSFPHPGQLTDNYGYTF.

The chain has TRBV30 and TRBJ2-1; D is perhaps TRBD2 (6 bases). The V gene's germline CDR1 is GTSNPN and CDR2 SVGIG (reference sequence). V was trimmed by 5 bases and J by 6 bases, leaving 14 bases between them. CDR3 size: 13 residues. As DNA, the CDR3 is TGTGCCTGGTTAAAATGGGGGGTCAATGAGCAGTTCTTC. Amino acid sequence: CAWLKWGVNEQFF.

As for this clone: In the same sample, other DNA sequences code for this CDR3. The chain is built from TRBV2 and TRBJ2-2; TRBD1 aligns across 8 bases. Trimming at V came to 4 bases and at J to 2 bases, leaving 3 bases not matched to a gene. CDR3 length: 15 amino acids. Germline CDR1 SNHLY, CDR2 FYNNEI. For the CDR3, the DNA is TGTGCCAGCAGTGGGACAGGGCGAAACACCGGGGAGCTGTTTTTT. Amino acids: CASSGTGRNTGELFF.

The CDR3 reads CASSLEAGDQPQHF. The CDR3, as DNA: TGTGCCAGCAGCTTAGAGGCGGGGGATCAGCCCCAGCATTTT. This rearrangement joins TRBV7-6 to TRBJ1-5, with TRBD1 as a possible D gene (5 bases). V was clipped by 1 base and J by 5 bases, with 9 bases between them. The CDR3 is 14 amino acids. The germline V gene has CDR1 SGHVS and CDR2 FNYEAQ.

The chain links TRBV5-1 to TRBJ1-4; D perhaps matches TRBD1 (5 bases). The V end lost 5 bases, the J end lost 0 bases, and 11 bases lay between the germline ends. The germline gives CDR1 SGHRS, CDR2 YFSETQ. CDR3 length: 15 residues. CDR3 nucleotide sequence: TGCGCCAGCAGTAAAACAGGTCCAACTAATGAAAAACTGTTTTTT. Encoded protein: CASSKTGPTNEKLFF.

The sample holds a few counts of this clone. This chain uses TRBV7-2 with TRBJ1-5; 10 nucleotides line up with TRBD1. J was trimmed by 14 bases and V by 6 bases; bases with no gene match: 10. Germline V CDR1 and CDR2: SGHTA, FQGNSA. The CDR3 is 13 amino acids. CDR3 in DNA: TGTGCCAGCAGTCCTGCACCCGGGACAGGGGAGCATTTT. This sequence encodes CASSPAPGTGEHF.

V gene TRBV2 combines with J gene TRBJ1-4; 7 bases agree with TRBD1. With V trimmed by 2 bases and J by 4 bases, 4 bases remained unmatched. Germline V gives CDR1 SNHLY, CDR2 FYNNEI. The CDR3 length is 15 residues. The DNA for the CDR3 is TGTGCCAGCAGTGAATACAGGGGTTATAATGAAAAACTGTTTTTT. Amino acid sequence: CASSEYRGYNEKLFF.

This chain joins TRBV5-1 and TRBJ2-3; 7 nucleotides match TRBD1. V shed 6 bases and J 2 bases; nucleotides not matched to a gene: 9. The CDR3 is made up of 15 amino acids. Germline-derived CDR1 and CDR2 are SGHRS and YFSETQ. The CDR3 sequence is CASNPLDRATDTQYF. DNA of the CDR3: TGCGCCAGCAACCCACTAGACAGGGCCACAGATACGCAGTATTTT.

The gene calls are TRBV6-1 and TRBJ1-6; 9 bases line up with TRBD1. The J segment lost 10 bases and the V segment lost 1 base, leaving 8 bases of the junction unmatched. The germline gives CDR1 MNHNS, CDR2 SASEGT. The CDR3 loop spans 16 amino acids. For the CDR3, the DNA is TGTGCCAGCAGTGAAGTCTGGACAGGGGTTCGGTCACCCCTCCACTTT. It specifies CASSEVWTGVRSPLHF.

For the CDR3, the DNA is TGTGCCAGCAGCCCGGGACAGGGTCAGCCCCGAGGCACTGAAGCTTTCTTT. This translates into CASSPGQGQPRGTEAFF. V and J are TRBV2 and TRBJ1-1, with 9 bases identical to TRBD1. The CDR3 length is 17 residues. Germline V gene data show CDR1 as SNHLY and CDR2 as FYNNEI. J was trimmed by 4 bases and V by 6 bases; bases with no gene match: 15.

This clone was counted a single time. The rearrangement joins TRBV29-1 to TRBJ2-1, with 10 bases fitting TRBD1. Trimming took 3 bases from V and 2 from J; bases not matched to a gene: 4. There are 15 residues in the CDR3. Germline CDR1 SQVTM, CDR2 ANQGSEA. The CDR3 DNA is TGCAGCGTTGAGGGGACAGGGGATCCCTACAATGAGCAGTTCTTC. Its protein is CSVEGTGDPYNEQFF.

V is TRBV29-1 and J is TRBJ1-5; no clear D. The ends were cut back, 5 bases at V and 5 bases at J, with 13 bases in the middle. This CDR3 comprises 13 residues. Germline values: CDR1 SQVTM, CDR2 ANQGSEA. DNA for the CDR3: TGCAGCGTTTCGGCGGGAGCTTATCAGCCCCAGCATTTT. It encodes CSVSAGAYQPQHF.

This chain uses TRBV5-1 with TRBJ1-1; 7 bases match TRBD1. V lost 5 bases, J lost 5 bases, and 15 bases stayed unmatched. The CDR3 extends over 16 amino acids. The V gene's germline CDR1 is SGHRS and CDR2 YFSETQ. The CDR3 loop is CASSPGQTHYSTEAFF. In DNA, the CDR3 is TGCGCCAGCAGTCCGGGACAGACCCATTATAGTACTGAAGCTTTCTTT.

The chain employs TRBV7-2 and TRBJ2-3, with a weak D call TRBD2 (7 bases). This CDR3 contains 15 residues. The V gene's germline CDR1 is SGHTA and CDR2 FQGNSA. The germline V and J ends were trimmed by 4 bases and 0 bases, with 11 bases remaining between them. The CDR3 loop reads CASSWGGRSTDTQYF. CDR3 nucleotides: TGTGCCAGCAGCTGGGGGGGGCGAAGCACAGATACGCAGTATTTT.

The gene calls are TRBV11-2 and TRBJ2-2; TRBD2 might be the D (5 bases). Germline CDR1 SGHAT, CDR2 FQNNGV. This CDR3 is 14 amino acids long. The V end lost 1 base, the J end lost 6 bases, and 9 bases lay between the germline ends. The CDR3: CASSLAGISGELFF. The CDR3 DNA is TGTGCCAGCAGCTTAGCCGGGATATCCGGGGAGCTGTTTTTT.

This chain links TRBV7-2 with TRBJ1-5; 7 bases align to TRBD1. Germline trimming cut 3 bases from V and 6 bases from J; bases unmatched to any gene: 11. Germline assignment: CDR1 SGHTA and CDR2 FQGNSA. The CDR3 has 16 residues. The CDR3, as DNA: TGTGCCAGCAGCTTTTTTACAGGGGATGGTAGTCAGCCCCAGCATTTT. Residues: CASSFFTGDGSQPQHF.

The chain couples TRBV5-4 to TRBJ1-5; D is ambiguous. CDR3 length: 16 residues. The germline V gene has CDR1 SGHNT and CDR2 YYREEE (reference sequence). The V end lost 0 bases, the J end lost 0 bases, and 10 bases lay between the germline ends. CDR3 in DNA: TGTGCCAGCAGCTTGGTTCGTCAGAATAGCAATCAGCCCCAGCATTTT. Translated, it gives CASSLVRQNSNQPQHF.